The entry below gives a single T cell receptor beta chain sequence along with its context. Its antigen is unknown. This sample was included in a study of cytotoxic CD8 clonotypes in ibrutinib-treated CLL. Study overall: Samples yielded averages of approximately 260,000 productive templates and 75,000 to 95,000 productive rearrangements. Study conclusions and caveats: Patients had baseline clonality above age-matched healthy donors, and this clonality moved with circulating CD8+ T-cell counts.

The protocol was immunoSEQ multiplex PCR, while the TCRdb copy is restricted to in-frame clones and leaves out a portion. The sample has some 200,000 clones; approximately 70% are singletons. The CDR3 consists of 15 residues. CDR1 and CDR2 (germline): MDHEN, SYDVKM. V shed 6 bases and J shed 4 bases, with 19 bases lying between them. This clonotype originated in a human donor with chronic lymphocytic leukemia. The chain carries TRBV28 and TRBJ2-7; a weak D match, TRBD1 (5 bases). The sample was PBMCs, taken after 12 months of ibrutinib treatment. CDR3 nucleotide sequence: TGTGCCAGCAGGCCCCCCGGGCAGGGAAAGTACGAGCAGTACTTC. Translation: CASRPPGQGKYEQYF.